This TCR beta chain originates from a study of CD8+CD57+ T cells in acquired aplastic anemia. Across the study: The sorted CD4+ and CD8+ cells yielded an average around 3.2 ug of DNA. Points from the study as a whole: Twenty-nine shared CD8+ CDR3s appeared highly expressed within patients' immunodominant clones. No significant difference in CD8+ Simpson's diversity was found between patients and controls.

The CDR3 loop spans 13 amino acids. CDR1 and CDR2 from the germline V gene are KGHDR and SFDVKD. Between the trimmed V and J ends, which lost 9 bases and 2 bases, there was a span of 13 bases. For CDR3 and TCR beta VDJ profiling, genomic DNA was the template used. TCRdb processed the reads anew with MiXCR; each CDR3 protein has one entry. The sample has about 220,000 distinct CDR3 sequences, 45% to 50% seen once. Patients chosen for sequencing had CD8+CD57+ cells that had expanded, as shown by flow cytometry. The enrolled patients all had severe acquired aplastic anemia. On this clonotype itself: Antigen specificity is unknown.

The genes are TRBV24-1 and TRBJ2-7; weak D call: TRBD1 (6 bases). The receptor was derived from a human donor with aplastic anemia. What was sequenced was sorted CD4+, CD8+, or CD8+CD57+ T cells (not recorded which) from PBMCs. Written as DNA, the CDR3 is TGTGCCACCCAAGGGGGTGGAACCTACGAGCAGTACTTC. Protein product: CATQGGGTYEQYF.